This T cell receptor beta chain is from a study of blood T cell repertoires in COVID-19. Background on the study: PBMCs, B-cell-depleted T cells, or T cells provided the cDNA or gDNA that made up the material.

Methods used by the authors: Estimation of nucleated cell counts relied on the amplification of reference gene primers. The protocol was immunoSEQ multiplex PCR, while the TCRdb copy is restricted to in-frame clones and leaves out a portion. The V and J calls and clone size are taken from that table; D and trimming were inferred from the DNA. Altogether a few hundred thousand clones are present, around nine tenths being singletons, with the ten largest covering less than 15%. Trimming left V 4 bases short and J 3 bases short, with 10 bases between. The germline V gene has CDR1 MNHNY and CDR2 SVGAGI (reference sequence). CDR3 length equals 13 residues. This clone was found once.

The sample was peripheral blood. This sequence was found in a woman in her seventies with COVID-19, enrolled during active disease. The gene calls are TRBV6-6 and TRBJ2-7, with D perhaps matching TRBD1 (5 bases). The CDR3 sequence: CASSWSQGYEQYF. In nucleotides, the CDR3 is TGTGCCAGCAGTTGGTCGCAGGGCTACGAGCAGTACTTC.